Sequencing of this T cell receptor (beta chain) was carried out in a study of blood T cell repertoires in COVID-19. Trimming left V 3 bases short and J 1 base short, with 9 bases between. This CDR3 region has 14 residues. The V gene's germline CDR1 is LGHNA and CDR2 YSLEER. TCRdb's copy holds only in-frame clones and misses some; the assay was immunoSEQ multiplex PCR. The sample yields about 200,000 clones, roughly 90% seen once. Sequencing was done on a sample of PBMCs or T cells enriched from blood (not recorded which). The receptor's source is a woman in her thirties who had recovered from COVID-19. J is TRBJ1-1 and V is TRBV4-3; possible D gene TRBD1, 5 bases. CDR3 in amino acids: CASSQQTENTEAFF. CDR3 bases: TGCGCCAGCAGCCAGCAGACAGAGAACACTGAAGCTTTCTTT.